The subject of this entry is one TCR beta chain. No cognate antigen has been identified for it. Per-base quality was not reported, and no clone a single base away is much larger than it. This sample was taken from a study of T cell responses to AZD1222 COVID-19 vaccine (dated by TCRdb to the early 2020s). With respect to the entire study: A total of roughly 240 trial participants underwent TCR sequencing, of whom around 200 received two doses of AZD1222 and about 25 received two doses of the MenACWY control vaccine. Trial participants were enrolled by age into subgroups of 18-55, 56-69 and 70-plus years, and around 150, 28 and 57 TCR-sequenced participants, respectively, were included in these subgroups.

The V and J ends are trimmed by 5 bases and 0 bases, leaving 17 bases between them. The CDR1 and CDR2 encoded by the germline V gene are SGHVS and FNYEAQ. Including the terminal cysteine and phenylalanine, the CDR3 comprises 16 residues. The entry retains the CDR3 DNA only, 48 bases that are in frame from base 1. Sample time point, as interpreted from the label and publication: about 28 days (+/-7) after the second vaccine dose. Because spike-specific TCR depth and breadth did not differ between the two schedules, AZD1222 recipients who got a second dose at roughly 4 weeks were pooled with those who got a second dose at roughly 12 weeks. Vaccinee samples were obtained from the UK trials COV001 and COV002, which included a single-blind randomized controlled phase 2/3 trial of AZD1222 (ChAdOx1 nCoV-19) in healthy adults. For TCRbeta chain sequencing, PBMC samples from trial participants were taken at day 0 and at day 28 after the second dose.

Results the study describes overall, beyond this receptor: The vaccine-associated CD4 TCRs covered the entire spike protein, and the dominant responses fell in regions 160-218 and 743-854. After two AZD1222 doses, both the breadth and the depth of spike-specific TCRs were significantly higher than at day 0 and than in MenACWY recipients. In the small 56-69-year group, the increase in depth fell short of significance, most likely because of low power. Conclusions about previously exposed vaccinees were limited because only a handful of AZD1222 recipients were SARS-CoV-2 seropositive at baseline. Participants were mostly white British, with more females than males. The authors suggested clonal diversity may have been underestimated. Reportedly, close to half of the unique spike-specific TCRs recognized epitopes lying outside the regions that are mutated in the B.1.351 and B.1.1.7 variants. Because no day 14 peak-response samples were available, repertoires were characterized only after the peak T cell response.

The CDR3 regions of human TCRbeta chains were subjected to immunosequencing. From the authors' description of their analysis: TCRs in the repertoires were matched against a reference library of SARS-CoV-2-specific TCRs that had been generated with the MIRA antigen-specificity platform. Breadth was defined as the fraction of unique TCRs that were SARS-CoV-2-associated. Depth was defined as the fraction of total T cells that were SARS-CoV-2-associated. Using the MIRA data, each spike-specific TCR was assigned both to the spike region to which the TCR was reactive and to a CD4 or CD8 class. Log10-transformed breadth and depth values were compared by one-way ANOVA with Sidak's multiple comparisons tests. Not all clones reach the TCRdb copy of this immuneACCESS table, which keeps in-frame sequences only. Checked studies attribute under half of the gap to unresolved V genes and leave the rest unexplained. V, J and clone size derive from that table, while D and trimming were established from the DNA sequence. This sample is represented by fewer than 150,000 clones; roughly nine tenths of them were singletons. The leading ten clones occupy approximately 9.8% of the sample.

This sample comprised peripheral blood, obtained 28 days after the second AZD1222 dose. The clonotype comes from an adult who received the AZD1222 COVID-19 vaccine. This receptor chain uses TRBV7-6 and TRBJ2-7, with a weak D call of TRBD2 (6 bases match). The CDR3 loop reads CASSPTGTSYSYEQYF. The DNA reads as follows: TGTGCCAGCAGCCCAACCGGGACTTCGTACTCCTACGAGCAGTACTTC.